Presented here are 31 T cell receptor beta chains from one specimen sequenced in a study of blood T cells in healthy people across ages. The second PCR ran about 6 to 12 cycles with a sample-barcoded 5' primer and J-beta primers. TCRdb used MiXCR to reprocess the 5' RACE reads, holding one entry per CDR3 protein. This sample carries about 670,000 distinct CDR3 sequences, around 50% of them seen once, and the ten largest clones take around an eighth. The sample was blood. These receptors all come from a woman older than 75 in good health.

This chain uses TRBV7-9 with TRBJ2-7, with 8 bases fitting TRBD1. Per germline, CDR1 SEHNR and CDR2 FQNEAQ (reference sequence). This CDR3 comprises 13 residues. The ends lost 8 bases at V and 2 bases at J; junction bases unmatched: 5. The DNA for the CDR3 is TGTGCCAGCGCCGCAGGGGGCCCCTACGAGCAGTACTTC. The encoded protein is CASAAGGPYEQYF.

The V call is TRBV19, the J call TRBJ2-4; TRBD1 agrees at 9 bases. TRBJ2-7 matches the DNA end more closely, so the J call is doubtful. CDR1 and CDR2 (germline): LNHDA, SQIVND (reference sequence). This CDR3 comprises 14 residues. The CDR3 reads CASSTYRGQSEQYF. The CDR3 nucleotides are TGTGCCAGTAGCACTTACAGGGGGCAGAGCGAGCAGTACTTC.

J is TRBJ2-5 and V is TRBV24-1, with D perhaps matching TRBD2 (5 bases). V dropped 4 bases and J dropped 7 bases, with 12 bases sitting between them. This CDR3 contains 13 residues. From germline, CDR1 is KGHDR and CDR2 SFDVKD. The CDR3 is CATSEPDLATQYF. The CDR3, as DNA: TGTGCCACCAGTGAGCCGGACTTAGCGACCCAGTACTTC.

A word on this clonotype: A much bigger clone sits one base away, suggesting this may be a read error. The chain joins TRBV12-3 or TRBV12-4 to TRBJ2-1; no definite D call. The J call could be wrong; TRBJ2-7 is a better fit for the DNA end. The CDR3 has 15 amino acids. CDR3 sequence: CASSLAGASYNEQYF. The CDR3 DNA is TGTGCCAGCAGTTTAGCGGGTGCCTCCTACAATGAGCAGTACTTC.

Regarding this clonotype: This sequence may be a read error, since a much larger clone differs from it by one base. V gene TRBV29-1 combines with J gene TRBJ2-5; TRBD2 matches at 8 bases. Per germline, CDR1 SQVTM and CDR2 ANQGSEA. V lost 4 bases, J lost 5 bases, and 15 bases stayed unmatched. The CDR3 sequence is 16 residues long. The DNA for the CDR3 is TGCAGCGTTGCCCCACCAGGACGAGCGGGAGTTGAGACCCAGTACTTC. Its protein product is CSVAPPGRAGVETQYF.

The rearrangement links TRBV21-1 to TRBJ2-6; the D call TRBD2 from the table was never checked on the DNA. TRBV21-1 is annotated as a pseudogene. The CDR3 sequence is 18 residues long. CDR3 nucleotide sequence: TGTGCCAGCAGCAAAGCTACAGGGCCCCACTCTGAGGCCAACGTCCTGACTTTC. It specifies CASSKATGPHSEANVLTF.

The CDR3 DNA follows: TGTGCCAGCACTGCCCAGAACTGGAGGGAACAGTACTTC. Protein product: CASTAQNWREQYF. This chain uses TRBV28 with TRBJ2-7; possible D gene TRBD2, 6 bases. V gave up 7 bases and J gave up 10 bases, with 20 bases separating them. Germline V gene lookup returns CDR1 MDHEN and CDR2 SYDVKM. The CDR3 consists of 13 residues.

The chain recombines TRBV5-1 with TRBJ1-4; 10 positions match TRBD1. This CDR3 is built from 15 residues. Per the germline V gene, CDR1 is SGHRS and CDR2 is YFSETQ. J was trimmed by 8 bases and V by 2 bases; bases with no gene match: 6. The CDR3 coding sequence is TGCGCCAGCAGCTTAGAGGGACAGGGGTTGGAAAAACTGTTTTTT. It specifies CASSLEGQGLEKLFF.

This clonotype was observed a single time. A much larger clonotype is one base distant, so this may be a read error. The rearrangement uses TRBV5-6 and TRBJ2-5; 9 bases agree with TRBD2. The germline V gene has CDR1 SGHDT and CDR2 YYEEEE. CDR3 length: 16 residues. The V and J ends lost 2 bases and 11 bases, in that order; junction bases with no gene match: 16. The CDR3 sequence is CASSFDETSGYNEQYF. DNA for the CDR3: TGTGCCAGCAGCTTCGACGAAACTAGCGGGTACAATGAGCAGTACTTC.

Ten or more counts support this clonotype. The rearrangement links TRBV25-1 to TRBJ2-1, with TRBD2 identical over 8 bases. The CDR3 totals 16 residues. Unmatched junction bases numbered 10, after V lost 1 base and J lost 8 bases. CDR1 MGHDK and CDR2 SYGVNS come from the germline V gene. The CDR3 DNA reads TGTGCCAGCAGTGAATCGGCTAGCGGGTTGAGGGATGAGCAGTTCTTC. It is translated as CASSESASGLRDEQFF.

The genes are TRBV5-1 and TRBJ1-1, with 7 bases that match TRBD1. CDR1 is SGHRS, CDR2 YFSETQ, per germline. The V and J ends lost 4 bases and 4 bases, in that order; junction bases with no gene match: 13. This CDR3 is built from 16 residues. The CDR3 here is CASSHLRQGAATEAFF. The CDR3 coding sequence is TGCGCCAGCAGCCACCTAAGACAGGGTGCGGCCACTGAAGCTTTCTTT.

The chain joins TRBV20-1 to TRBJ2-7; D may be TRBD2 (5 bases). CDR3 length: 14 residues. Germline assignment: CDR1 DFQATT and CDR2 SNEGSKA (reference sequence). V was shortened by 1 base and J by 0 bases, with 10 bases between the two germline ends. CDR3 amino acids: CSARGTGSSYEQYF. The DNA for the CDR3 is TGCAGTGCTAGAGGGACGGGAAGCTCCTACGAGCAGTACTTC.

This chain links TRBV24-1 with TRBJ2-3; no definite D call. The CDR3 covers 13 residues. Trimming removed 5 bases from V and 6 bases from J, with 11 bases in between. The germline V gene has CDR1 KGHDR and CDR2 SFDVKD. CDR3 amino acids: CATSGEFYDTQYF. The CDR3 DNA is TGTGCCACCAGTGGAGAGTTTTACGATACGCAGTATTTT.

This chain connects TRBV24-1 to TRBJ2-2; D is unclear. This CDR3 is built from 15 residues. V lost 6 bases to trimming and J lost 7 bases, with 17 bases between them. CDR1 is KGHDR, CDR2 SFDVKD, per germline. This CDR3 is CATSHSGRGLGELFF. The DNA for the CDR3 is TGTGCCACCAGTCACTCTGGCCGCGGCCTCGGGGAGCTGTTTTTT.

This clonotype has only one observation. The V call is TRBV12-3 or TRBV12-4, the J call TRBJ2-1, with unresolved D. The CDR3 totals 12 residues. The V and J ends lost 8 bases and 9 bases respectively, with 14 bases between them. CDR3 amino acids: CASARTNFEQFF. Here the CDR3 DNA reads TGTGCCAGCGCTAGGACGAACTTTGAGCAGTTCTTC.

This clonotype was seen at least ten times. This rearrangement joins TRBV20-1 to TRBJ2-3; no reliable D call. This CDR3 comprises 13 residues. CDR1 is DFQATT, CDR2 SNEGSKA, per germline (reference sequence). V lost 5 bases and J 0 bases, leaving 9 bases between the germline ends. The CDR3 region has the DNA TGCAGTGCTCCAACCGGGAGCACAGATACGCAGTATTTT. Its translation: CSAPTGSTDTQYF.

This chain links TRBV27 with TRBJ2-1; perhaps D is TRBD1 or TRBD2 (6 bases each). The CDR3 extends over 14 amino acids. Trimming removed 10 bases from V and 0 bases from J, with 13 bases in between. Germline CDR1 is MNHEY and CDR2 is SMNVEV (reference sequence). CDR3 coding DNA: TGTGCCACCACCGAGGGGGGCTCCTACAATGAGCAGTTCTTC. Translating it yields CATTEGGSYNEQFF.

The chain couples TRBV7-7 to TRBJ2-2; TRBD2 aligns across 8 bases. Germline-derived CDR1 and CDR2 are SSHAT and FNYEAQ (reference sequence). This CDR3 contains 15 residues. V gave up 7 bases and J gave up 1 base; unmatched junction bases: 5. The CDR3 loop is CASTPAGGNTGELFF. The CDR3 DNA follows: TGTGCCAGCACCCCGGCGGGAGGGAACACCGGGGAGCTGTTTTTT.

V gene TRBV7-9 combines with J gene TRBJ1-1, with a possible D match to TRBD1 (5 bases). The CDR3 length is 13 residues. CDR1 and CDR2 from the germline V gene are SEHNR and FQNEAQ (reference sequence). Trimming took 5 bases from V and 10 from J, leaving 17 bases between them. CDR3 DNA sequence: TGTGCCAGCAGCCCCCAGGTTAGGGGACGAGCTTTCTTT. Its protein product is CASSPQVRGRAFF.

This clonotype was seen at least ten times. The CDR3 loop is CASSEFEGYNEQFF. Here the CDR3 DNA reads TGTGCCAGCAGTGAATTCGAGGGGTACAATGAGCAGTTCTTC. V and J are TRBV25-1 and TRBJ2-1, with D perhaps matching TRBD1 or TRBD2 (5 bases each). V dropped 1 base and J dropped 4 bases, with 8 bases sitting between them. The germline CDR1 and CDR2 sequences are MGHDK and SYGVNS. The CDR3 is 14 residues long.

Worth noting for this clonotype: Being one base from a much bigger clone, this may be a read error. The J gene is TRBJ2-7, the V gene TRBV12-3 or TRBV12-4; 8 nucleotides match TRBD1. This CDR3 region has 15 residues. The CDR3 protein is CTSSPRTGFKGTQYF. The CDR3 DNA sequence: TGTACCAGCAGTCCCCGGACAGGGTTTAAAGGAACCCAGTACTTC.

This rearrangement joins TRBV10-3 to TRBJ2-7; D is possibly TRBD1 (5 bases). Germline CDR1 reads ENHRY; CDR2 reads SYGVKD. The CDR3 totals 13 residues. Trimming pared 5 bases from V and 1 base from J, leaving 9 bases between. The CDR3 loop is CAISPQGSYEQYF. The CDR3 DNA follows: TGTGCCATCAGTCCTCAGGGATCCTACGAGCAGTACTTC.

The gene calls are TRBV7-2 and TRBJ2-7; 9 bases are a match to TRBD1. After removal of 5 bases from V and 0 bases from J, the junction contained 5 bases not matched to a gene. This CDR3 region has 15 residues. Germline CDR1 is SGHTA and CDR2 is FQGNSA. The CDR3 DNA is TGTGCCAGCAGCCGAACGGGACAGGGCTCCTACGAGCAGTACTTC. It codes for CASSRTGQGSYEQYF.

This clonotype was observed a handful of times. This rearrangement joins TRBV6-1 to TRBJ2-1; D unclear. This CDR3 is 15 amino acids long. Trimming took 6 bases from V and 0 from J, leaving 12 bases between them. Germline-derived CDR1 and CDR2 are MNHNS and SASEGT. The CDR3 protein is CASSRARDSYNEQFF. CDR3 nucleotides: TGTGCCAGCAGCCGGGCGAGAGACTCCTACAATGAGCAGTTCTTC.

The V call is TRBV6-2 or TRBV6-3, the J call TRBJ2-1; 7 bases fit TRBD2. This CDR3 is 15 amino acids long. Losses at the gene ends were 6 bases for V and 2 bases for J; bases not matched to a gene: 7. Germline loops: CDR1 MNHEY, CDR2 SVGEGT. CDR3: CASRAGTKPYNEQFF. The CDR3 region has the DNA TGTGCCAGCAGAGCCGGGACTAAGCCCTACAATGAGCAGTTCTTC.

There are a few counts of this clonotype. The CDR3 bases are TGTGCCAGCAGCCCTGGGACTAGCGGGAGTCTTAGTGAGCAGTTCTTC. Translating it yields CASSPGTSGSLSEQFF. This chain uses TRBV3-1 with TRBJ2-1; 14 nucleotides match TRBD2. V dropped 4 bases and J dropped 9; count of bases not matched to a gene: 8. This CDR3 is 16 amino acids long. The germline V gene has CDR1 LGHDT and CDR2 YNNKEL (reference sequence).

This chain's CDR3 is CASSYEGLKVQPQHF. DNA for the CDR3: TGTGCCAGCAGTTACGAAGGGCTTAAGGTGCAGCCCCAGCATTTT. V is TRBV6-2 or TRBV6-3 and J is TRBJ1-5; D call uncertain. Between the trimmed V and J ends, which lost 2 bases and 7 bases, there was a span of 15 bases. Germline V gene data show CDR1 as MNHEY and CDR2 as SVGEGT. The length of the CDR3 is 15 residues.

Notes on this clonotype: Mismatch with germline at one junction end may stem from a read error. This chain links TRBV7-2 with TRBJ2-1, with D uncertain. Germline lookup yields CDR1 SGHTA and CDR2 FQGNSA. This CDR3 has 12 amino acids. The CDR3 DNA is TGTGCCGGCAGCTTTAAGATAAATGAGCAGTTCTTC. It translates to CAGSFKINEQFF. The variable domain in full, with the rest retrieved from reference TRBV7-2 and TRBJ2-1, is GAGVSQSPSNKVTEKGKDVELRCDPISGHTALYWYRQSLGQGLEFLIYFQGNSAPDKSGLPSDRFSAERTGGSVSTLTIQRTQQEDSAVYLCAGSFKINEQFFGPGTRLTVL.

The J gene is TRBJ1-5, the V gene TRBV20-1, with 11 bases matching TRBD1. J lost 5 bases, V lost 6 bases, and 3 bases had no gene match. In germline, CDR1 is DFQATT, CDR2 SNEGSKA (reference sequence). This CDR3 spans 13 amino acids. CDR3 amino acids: CSAEDRGHQPQHF. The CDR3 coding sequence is TGCAGTGCGGAGGACAGGGGGCATCAGCCCCAGCATTTT.

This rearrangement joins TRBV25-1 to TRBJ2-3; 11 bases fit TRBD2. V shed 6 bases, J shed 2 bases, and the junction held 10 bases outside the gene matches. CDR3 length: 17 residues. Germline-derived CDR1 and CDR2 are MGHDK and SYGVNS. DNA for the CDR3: TGTGCCAGCAGCCGGGGGGCGACTAGCGGGAACACAGATACGCAGTATTTT. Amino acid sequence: CASSRGATSGNTDTQYF.

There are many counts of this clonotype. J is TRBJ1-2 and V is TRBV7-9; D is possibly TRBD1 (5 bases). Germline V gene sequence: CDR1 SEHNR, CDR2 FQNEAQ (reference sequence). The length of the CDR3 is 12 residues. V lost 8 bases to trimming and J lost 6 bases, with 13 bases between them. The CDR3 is CASQVGENGYTF. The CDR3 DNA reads TGTGCCAGCCAGGTGGGGGAAAATGGCTACACCTTC. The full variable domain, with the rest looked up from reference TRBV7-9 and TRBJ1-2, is DTGVSQNPRHKITKRGQNVTFRCDPISEHNRLYWYRQTLGQGPEFLTYFQNEAQLEKSRLLSDRFSAERPKGSFSTLEIQRTEQGDSAMYLCASQVGENGYTFGSGTRLTVV.